The next 19 T cell receptor beta chains were all read from a single sample in a study of T cell clonality in common variable immunodeficiency. Their antigen targets remain unknown. Study-level results: Reportedly, TCR beta sequences from common variable immunodeficiency showed fewer deletions and N-nucleotide insertions.

Method: immunoSEQ multiplex PCR; TCRdb's copy keeps in-frame clones and lacks some. Observed in the sample are over 30,000 clones, none of them singletons. Sequenced: peripheral blood mononuclear cells. These TCRs come from a human donor with common variable immunodeficiency.

The sample holds a few counts of this clone. The sequence runs out 3 residues before the end of the CDR3; the remainder is reconstructed from the germline J gene. The chain links TRBV20-1 to TRBJ1-1; the D gene is possibly TRBD1 (5 bases). Germline lookup yields CDR1 DFQATT and CDR2 SNEGSKA (reference sequence). Trimming shortened V by 0 bases and J by 2 bases, and 13 bases separated the two germline ends. The CDR3 is 15 residues long. The CDR3 is CSARDRRGRNTEAFF. Partial CDR3 DNA: TGCAGTGCTAGAGATCGGCGGGGGAGAAACACTGAA.

This clone has at least ten counts. From the germline J gene comes the end of the CDR3, since the read stops 3 residues before it. V is TRBV4-2 and J is TRBJ2-7, with 9 nucleotides matching TRBD1. There are 15 residues in the CDR3. Germline CDR1 and CDR2: LGHNA and YNFKEQ. V shed 3 bases and J 6 bases; nucleotides not matched to a gene: 9. CDR3 amino acids: CASSQIQGAKSEQYF. The DNA read from the CDR3 is TGTGCCAGCAGCCAGATACAGGGGGCGAAGTCCGAG.

This clone was counted at least ten times. The sequenced fragment ends 3 residues before the CDR3 boundary, so the rest is inferred from the germline J gene. The rearrangement joins TRBV19 to TRBJ2-2, with 8 bases that match TRBD1. From germline, CDR1 is LNHDA and CDR2 SQIVND (reference sequence). The length of the CDR3 is 12 residues. The CDR3 is CASSQTGGSLFF. CDR3 bases read: TGTGCCAGTAGCCAAACAGGGGGATCG.

This clone came up many times. The read falls 3 residues short of the CDR3 end, and the missing part is taken from the germline J gene. The gene calls are TRBV5-1 and TRBJ2-3, with 7 bases lining up with TRBD2. Germline V gene data show CDR1 as SGHRS and CDR2 as YFSETQ. CDR3 size: 17 residues. Unmatched junction bases numbered 9, after V lost 0 bases and J lost 2 bases. CDR3 DNA (partial): TGCGCCAGCAGCTTGGGAAAAGCGGGAATCCTCACAGATACG. Its translation: CASSLGKAGILTDT. The full CDR3 protein reads CASSLGKAGILTDTQYF.

As concerns this clone: The read is 3 residues too short to cover the CDR3 end, so that end is filled in from the germline J gene. V is TRBV2 and J is TRBJ2-5, with 8 bases aligning to TRBD1. This CDR3 contains 14 residues. The germline CDR1 and CDR2 sequences are SNHLY and FYNNEI. Trimming cost V 4 bases and J 6 bases; bases outside gene matches: 7. CDR3 DNA, as far as it was read: TGTGCCAGCAGTGGACAGGGGAGCAATAAGACC. This sequence encodes CASSGQGSNKT. The CDR3 in its entirety is CASSGQGSNKTQYF.

This clone was detected only a few times. The sequenced part of the CDR3 DNA is TGCAGTGCTCTTAAGCGGGGGGGGAACCAAGAGACC. Encoded protein: CSALKRGGNQET. Given in full, the CDR3 is CSALKRGGNQETQYF. The rearrangement links TRBV20-1 to TRBJ2-5; 10 bases agree with TRBD2. The sequenced fragment ends 3 residues before the CDR3 boundary, so the rest is inferred from the germline J gene. Germline V gene sequence: CDR1 DFQATT, CDR2 SNEGSKA (reference sequence). Trimming took 5 bases from V and 0 from J; bases not matched to a gene: 6. The CDR3 runs to 15 residues.

This clone was recorded at least ten times. From the germline J gene comes the end of the CDR3, since the read stops 3 residues before it. This chain connects TRBV14 to TRBJ1-1; TRBD1 matches at 7 bases. Trimming cost V 6 bases and J 4 bases; bases outside gene matches: 14. This CDR3 has 16 residues. In germline, CDR1 is SGHDN, CDR2 FVKESK. CDR3 DNA (partial): TGTGCCAGCAGTTTAGTTTTGAGGAACAGGGGCACTGAA. The encoded protein is CASSLVLRNRGTE. The whole CDR3 region reads CASSLVLRNRGTEAFF.

This clone was counted between two and nine times. CDR3 sequence: CASSLSDRGSYEQYF. CDR3 DNA, as far as it was read: TGCGCCAGCAGCCTATCGGACAGGGGATCCTACGAG. This rearrangement joins TRBV5-1 to TRBJ2-7; TRBD1 aligns across 9 bases. The read halts 3 residues ahead of the CDR3 end, with the missing end drawn from the germline J gene. This CDR3 has 15 amino acids. Germline V CDR1 and CDR2: SGHRS, YFSETQ. The V gene end was trimmed by 4 bases and the J gene end by 1 base; junction bases not matched to a gene: 6.

This clone has a count of ten or more. The observed sequence ends 3 residues before the CDR3 terminus, with the missing tail filled in from the germline J gene. The chain uses TRBV11-2 and TRBJ2-2, with 7 nucleotides matching TRBD1. CDR1 and CDR2 from the germline V gene are SGHAT and FQNNGV. With V trimmed by 5 bases and J by 1 base, 4 bases remained unmatched. This CDR3 comprises 15 residues. Partial CDR3 DNA: TGTGCCAGCAGCCTAAGGACAGGGAACACCGGGGAG. Amino acid sequence: CASSLRTGNTGE. The complete CDR3 sequence is CASSLRTGNTGELFF.

About this clone itself: The read gets to within 3 residues of the CDR3 end, and the germline J gene fills in the rest. The gene calls are TRBV7-3 and TRBJ2-6, with no clear D. Germline loops: CDR1 SGHTA, CDR2 FQGTGA. With 2 bases removed from V and 0 bases from J, the gap between germline ends came to 11 bases. The CDR3 extends over 17 amino acids. CDR3 bases read: TGTGCCAGCAGCTTATTCGGTAGGGCCTCTGGGGCCAACGTC. Translating it yields CASSLFGRASGANV. The whole CDR3 region reads CASSLFGRASGANVLTF.

This clone was seen repeatedly, ten times or more. The CDR3 extends 3 residues past the end of the read, so its final part is completed from the germline J gene. The chain recombines TRBV7-3 with TRBJ1-1; tentatively, D is TRBD1 (6 bases). Germline V lookup: CDR1 SGHTA, CDR2 FQGTGA. The length of the CDR3 is 13 residues. Trimming removed 4 bases from V and 0 bases from J, with 6 bases in between. CDR3 region: CASSSGVNTEAFF. CDR3 bases read: TGTGCCAGCAGCTCAGGGGTGAACACTGAA.

This clone was recorded a few times. The read gets to within 3 residues of the CDR3 end, and the germline J gene fills in the rest. This sequence joins TRBV7-2 and TRBJ1-4, with D maybe TRBD1 (5 bases). Trimming shortened V by 5 bases and J by 0 bases, and 10 bases separated the two germline ends. Per the germline V gene, CDR1 is SGHTA and CDR2 is FQGNSA. CDR3 length: 15 residues. CDR3 amino acids: CASSPQGATNEKLFF. The CDR3 DNA, read in part, is TGTGCCAGCAGCCCCCAGGGTGCAACTAATGAAAAA.

This clone was recorded at least ten times. The read terminates 3 residues before the CDR3 end, so the remaining end is supplied by the germline J gene. This chain links TRBV5-1 with TRBJ2-1; tentative D call: TRBD1 (5 bases). CDR1 is SGHRS, CDR2 YFSETQ, per germline. The V gene lost 0 bases and the J gene lost 8 bases, with 12 bases spanning the gap. The CDR3 runs 14 residues. CDR3 protein: CASSLDGVGDEQFF. The CDR3 bases that were read are TGCGCCAGCAGCTTGGACGGCGTAGGGGATGAG.

This clone occurred a few times. Read data end 3 residues before the CDR3 end; the end is taken from the germline J gene. The chain has TRBV7-9 and TRBJ1-1; D call uncertain. CDR3 length equals 11 residues. Germline V lookup: CDR1 SEHNR, CDR2 FQNEAQ (reference sequence). The V end was cut by 5 bases, the J end by 7 bases, with 8 bases between. CDR3 DNA, as far as it was read: TGTGCCAGCAGCCCTGACTTTGAA. It is translated as CASSPDFE. The complete CDR3 reads CASSPDFEAFF.

This clone has more than one count but fewer than ten. The read terminates 3 residues before the CDR3 end, so the remaining end is supplied by the germline J gene. V is TRBV7-8 and J is TRBJ1-1; D not resolved. The germline V gene has CDR1 SGHVS and CDR2 FQNEAQ. The CDR3 length is 11 residues. CDR3 DNA, as far as it was read: TGTGCCAGCAGCTTTAAAGGGGAA. This encodes CASSFKGE. The entire CDR3 reads CASSFKGEAFF.

In the case of this clone: The observed sequence ends 3 residues before the CDR3 terminus, with the missing tail filled in from the germline J gene. The chain employs TRBV5-6 and TRBJ2-1; 12 bases map to TRBD2. Germline CDR1 and CDR2: SGHDT and YYEEEE. J lost 4 bases, V lost 4 bases, and 3 bases had no gene match. CDR3 length: 15 residues. CDR3 in amino acids: CASSPGLAGYNEQFF. Partial CDR3 DNA: TGTGCCAGCAGCCCCGGACTAGCGGGGTACAATGAG.

This clone was seen a few times. The read halts 3 residues ahead of the CDR3 end, with the missing end drawn from the germline J gene. The gene calls are TRBV2 and TRBJ1-6; a possible D gene is TRBD1 (5 bases). The CDR3 contains 15 residues. CDR1 and CDR2 (germline): SNHLY, FYNNEI. The ends were cut back, 6 bases at V and 8 bases at J, with 17 bases in the middle. CDR3 bases read: TGTGCCAGCAGCCCTACGTCCGAGGGGTATTCACCC. Translating gives CASSPTSEGYSP. The CDR3 in full is CASSPTSEGYSPLHF.

By share of the sample, this clone is medium-sized. Sequencing ends 3 residues short of the CDR3 end; the germline J gene provides the rest. V is TRBV2 and J is TRBJ1-1, with unresolved D. From germline, CDR1 is SNHLY and CDR2 FYNNEI. V lost 6 bases, J lost 7 bases, and 9 bases lay in between. The CDR3 runs 11 residues. The part of the CDR3 DNA that was read is TGTGCCAGCAGCCCTGACTTTGAA. It is translated as CASSPDFE. Given in full, the CDR3 is CASSPDFEAFF.

On this clone: From the germline J gene comes the end of the CDR3, since the read stops 3 residues before it. This sample includes further DNA sequences coding for the same CDR3. V and J are TRBV19 and TRBJ2-1, with 7 bases that match TRBD2. CDR3 length: 15 residues. Germline V lookup: CDR1 LNHDA, CDR2 SQIVND (reference sequence). Trimming cost V 3 bases and J 9 bases; bases outside gene matches: 11. CDR3 residues: CASSIGGRALGEQFF. The CDR3 DNA, read in part, is TGTGCCAGTAGTATTGGGGGGAGGGCCCTCGGTGAG.